This T cell receptor beta chain appears in the sequencing data of a study of cytomegalovirus exposure and HLA in healthy donors. Regarding the study as a whole: A later analysis showed HLA-associated TCR beta chains outstripping equally common others in clonal expansion. Among TCR beta chains, those listed as cytomegalovirus-associated numbered over 150.

With 60 Vbeta and 13 Jbeta primers, the PCR was carried out. Sequencing used immunoSEQ multiplex PCR; TCRdb keeps in-frame clones, though not all of them. Of 150,000 to 200,000 clones in the sample, around 76% were seen once. This clone occurred once. Its cognate antigen is unknown. This receptor was obtained from a man between 35 and 55 years old in good health and CMV-seropositive. Material: PBMCs.

CDR3 nucleotide sequence: TGTGCCAGCAGGATCACAACGACAGGGACCTACGAGCAGTACTTC. Translated: CASRITTTGTYEQYF. The chain joins TRBV2 to TRBJ2-7; 7 nucleotides align to TRBD1. The CDR3 has 15 amino acids. V dropped 6 bases and J dropped 2; count of bases not matched to a gene: 10. Germline V lookup: CDR1 SNHLY, CDR2 FYNNEI.